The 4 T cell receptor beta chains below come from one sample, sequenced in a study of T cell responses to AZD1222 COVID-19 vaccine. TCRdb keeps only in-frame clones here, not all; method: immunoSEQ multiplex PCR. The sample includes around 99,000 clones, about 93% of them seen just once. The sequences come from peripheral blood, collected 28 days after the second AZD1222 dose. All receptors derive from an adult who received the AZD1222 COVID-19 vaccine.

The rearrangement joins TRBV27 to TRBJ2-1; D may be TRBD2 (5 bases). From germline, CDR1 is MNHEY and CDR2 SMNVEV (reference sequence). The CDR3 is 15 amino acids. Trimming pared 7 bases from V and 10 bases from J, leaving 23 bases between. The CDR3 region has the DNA TGTGCCAGCACCGTTTCCGCGGGCTCGCTGGCGGAGCAGTTCTTC. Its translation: CASTVSAGSLAEQFF.

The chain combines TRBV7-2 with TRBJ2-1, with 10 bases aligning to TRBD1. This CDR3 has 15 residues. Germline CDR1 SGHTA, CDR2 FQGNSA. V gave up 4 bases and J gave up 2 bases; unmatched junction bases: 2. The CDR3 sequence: CASSYDRGPYNEQFF. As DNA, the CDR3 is TGTGCCAGCAGCTACGACAGGGGGCCCTACAATGAGCAGTTCTTC.

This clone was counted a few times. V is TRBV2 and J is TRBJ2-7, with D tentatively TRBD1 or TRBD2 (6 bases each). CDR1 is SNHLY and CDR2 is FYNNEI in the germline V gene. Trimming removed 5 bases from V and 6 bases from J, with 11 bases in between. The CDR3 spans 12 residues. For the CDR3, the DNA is TGTGCCAGCAGTAAGGGGGGAATCGAGCAGTACTTC. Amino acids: CASSKGGIEQYF.

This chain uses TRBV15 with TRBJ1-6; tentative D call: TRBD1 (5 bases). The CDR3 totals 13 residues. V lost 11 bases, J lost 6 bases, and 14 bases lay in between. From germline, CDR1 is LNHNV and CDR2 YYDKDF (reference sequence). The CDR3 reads CAGAADFNSPLHF. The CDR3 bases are TGTGCCGGGGCAGCGGATTTTAATTCACCCCTCCACTTT.